This T cell receptor beta chain derives from a study of glioma-infiltrating T cells after dendritic cell vaccination (TCRdb year 2016). About the full investigation: A cohort of 15 glioblastoma patients from Phase I and II dendritic cell vaccination trials was included, of whom 9 were newly diagnosed and 6 had recurrent disease. Between 2003 and 2012, the patients were given dendritic cell vaccination pulsed with autologous tumor lysate. The vaccine was prepared from monocyte-derived dendritic cells that were cultured for more than six days with IL-4 and GM-CSF and then pulsed overnight with autologous tumor lysate. Each patient was given three intradermal dendritic cell vaccine injections, spaced two weeks apart, in the arm below the axilla. In glioblastoma patients vaccinated with dendritic cells, deep sequencing of TCR beta CDR3 regions served to measure the amount of tumor-infiltrating lymphocytes and to compare repertoires between tumor and blood. Survival after dendritic cell vaccination was correlated with TCR sequencing metrics, including TIL content and tumor-blood repertoire overlap. The study at large found these results: Higher estimated pretreatment TIL content predicted longer time to progression and overall survival after dendritic cell vaccination. The TCR overlap response model with three groups was called speculative and said to need prospective validation. The cohort was small and heterogeneous, only a few patients had full blood and tumor sets, and even fewer had initial-recurrent tumor pairs. No direct relationship between TCR clonality and survival was found, suggesting a diverse polyclonal response may matter.

TCRB CDR3 regions were amplified from around 2.1 ug genomic DNA, or all available DNA if less, using the immunoSEQ assay. For multiplex PCR, 60 forward primers for TCR V beta segments and 13 reverse primers for J beta segments were used. Synthetic control templates were spiked into each sample at limiting dilution to estimate reads per starting template. The Illumina HiSeq System generated sequencing reads of 87 bp. The published analysis was carried out like this. PCR and sequencing errors were removed by merging closely related sequences with a nearest neighbor algorithm. TCR overlap was defined as the percentage of unique tumor TCR beta sequences that were also found in the peripheral blood of the same patient. The immuneACCESS repertoire file appears here via TCRdb, limited to in-frame rearrangements. These files lack a portion of the clones; in checked studies, under half of the deficit traces to unresolved V genes, and the cause of the others is not known. V, J and clone size reflect that table, while D and trimming were determined from the DNA. For this sample the table gives 98,000 or so clones, of which 65% to 85% were detected only once. In total, the top ten clones hold roughly 5.3% of the sample.

On this clone: It lacks a known antigen. No base quality information exists; no much larger clone differs at one position.

The time point label for this specimen denotes: after dendritic cell vaccination, including at tumor progression/relapse. Selection of patients required sufficient residual fresh-frozen tumor tissue and over two years of available survival data. An isocitrate dehydrogenase mutation was not carried by any of the glioblastoma patients, although molecular status was otherwise variable. PBMC collection took place before vaccination, two weeks after the third vaccination, and at tumor progression if progression occurred. Genomic DNA was extracted with the Qiagen DNeasy Blood extraction Kit. The input for sequencing was blood, taken after dendritic cell vaccination. This TCR derives from a human donor with glioblastoma.

The CDR3 protein is CASKEGGILDTQYF. The DNA sequence is given as TGTGCCAGCAAAGAGGGGGGGATTTTGGATACGCAGTATTTT. The chain employs TRBV2 and TRBJ2-3, with TRBD2 as a weak D call on 7 bases. The CDR3 numbers 14 residues from cysteine through phenylalanine. Solely the CDR3 DNA is kept, with 42 bases framed from the first base. V drops 7 bases and J drops 6 bases, leaving 17 bases in between. From a lookup of the germline V gene, CDR1 and CDR2 are SNHLY and FYNNEI.